This section outlines one T cell receptor beta chain sequence together with its context. These data originate in a study of blood T cell repertoires in COVID-19. Sequencing used immunoSEQ multiplex PCR; TCRdb keeps in-frame clones, though not all of them. The sample consists of hundreds of thousands of clones, about 90% of them appearing once. V dropped 4 bases and J dropped 4; count of bases not matched to a gene: 0. The CDR3 spans 12 residues. The chain links TRBV12-3 or TRBV12-4 to TRBJ1-2; TRBD1 matches at 7 bases. The TCR originated in a man aged 18 to 30 with COVID-19, enrolled during active disease. The sample was peripheral blood. CDR3 in amino acids: CASSWTGYGYTF. The CDR3 DNA is TGTGCCAGCAGTTGGACAGGCTATGGCTACACCTTC.